This TCR beta chain was observed in a study of blood T cell repertoires in COVID-19. Per the authors' pipeline: Reference gene primer amplification yielded estimated nucleated cell counts. Method: immunoSEQ multiplex PCR; TCRdb's copy keeps in-frame clones and lacks some. V and J calls plus clone size are reproduced from that table; the DNA served to infer D and trimming. The profile shows some 350,000 clones, over 75% of them singletons. This CDR3 contains 13 residues. CDR1 is LGHNT and CDR2 is FRNRAP in the germline V gene. The V and J ends lost 6 bases and 4 bases respectively, with 9 bases between them. The participants were between about 18 and 90 years old and came from 24 US areas.

The receptor comes from a young man who had recovered from COVID-19. The chain combines TRBV12-5 with TRBJ2-2; a weak D match, TRBD1 (6 bases). Input material: PBMCs or T cells enriched from blood (not recorded which). CDR3 in amino acids: CASGTGITGELFF. The CDR3 nucleotides read TGTGCTAGTGGCACAGGGATCACCGGGGAGCTGTTTTTT.